These T cell receptor beta chains were read from a single sample in a study of T-cell memory formation after mild COVID-19. One entry per CDR3 protein results from TCRdb running MiXCR on the 5' RACE reads. The repertoire holds about 110,000 distinct CDR3 sequences, with 15% to 20% as singletons. Sample: PBMCs or a T cell subset sorted from them (not recorded which). Every receptor here comes from a man aged 18 to 30 who had mild COVID-19 (a few samples of this study predate the infection). Cell type and time point are not known. Both conserved end residues are part of each CDR3. The D gene is left open where the match is weak. The size field is filled for only some rows; it gives once, few, many or a size class.

cdr3_nt: TGTGCCAGCTCAAGTTATATAGATACGCAGTATTTT
cdr3_aa: CASSSYIDTQYF
clone_size: few
v_call: TRBV18
j_call: TRBJ2-3
d_call: NA

cdr3_nt: TGTGCCAGCAGCTTATTTTCCGGGGGGCCTTCAACTTACAATGAGCAGTTCTTC
cdr3_aa: CASSLFSGGPSTYNEQFF
clone_size: many
v_call: TRBV7-9
j_call: TRBJ2-1
d_call: NA

cdr3_nt: TGTGCCAGCAGCCCTGATACCGGGACCAAAAATCAGCCCCAGCATTTT
cdr3_aa: CASSPDTGTKNQPQHF
clone_size: few
v_call: TRBV7-9
j_call: TRBJ1-5
d_call: NA

cdr3_nt: TGTGCCAGCAGGACGAACACTGAAGCTTTCTTT
cdr3_aa: CASRTNTEAFF
clone_size: many
v_call: TRBV12-3/TRBV12-4
j_call: TRBJ1-1
d_call: NA

cdr3_nt: TGTGCCAGCAGCCCGGGAGGAAATAGTAATCAGCCCCAGCATTTT
cdr3_aa: CASSPGGNSNQPQHF
clone_size: NA
v_call: TRBV9
j_call: TRBJ1-5
d_call: NA

cdr3_nt: TGTGCCAGCAGTTACTCGACTGGCAGCTTTGAGCAGTTCTTC
cdr3_aa: CASSYSTGSFEQFF
clone_size: NA
v_call: TRBV6-2/TRBV6-3
j_call: TRBJ2-1
d_call: NA

cdr3_nt: TGTGCCAGCAGTTACCAACAGGGCGGTAATGAAAAACTGTTTTTT
cdr3_aa: CASSYQQGGNEKLFF
clone_size: many
v_call: TRBV6-5
j_call: TRBJ1-4
d_call: NA

cdr3_nt: TGCAGTGCCCCGATAGCGGGGGGGACCCAAGAGACCCAGTACTTC
cdr3_aa: CSAPIAGGTQETQYF
clone_size: few
v_call: TRBV20-1
j_call: TRBJ2-5
d_call: TRBD2

cdr3_nt: TGCAGTGCTAGGGGGGACAGGGCCTCCTACGAGCAGTACTTC
cdr3_aa: CSARGDRASYEQYF
clone_size: NA
v_call: TRBV20-1
j_call: TRBJ2-7
d_call: TRBD1

cdr3_nt: TGCAGTGCTTGGGACCCGGGGGCCTACGAGCAGTACTTC
cdr3_aa: CSAWDPGAYEQYF
clone_size: few
v_call: TRBV20-1
j_call: TRBJ2-7
d_call: NA

cdr3_nt: TGTGCCAGCAGCTCCATCAGGGGCTCCTACAATGAGCAGTTCTTC
cdr3_aa: CASSSIRGSYNEQFF
clone_size: NA
v_call: TRBV11-2
j_call: TRBJ2-1
d_call: NA

cdr3_nt: TGTGCCATCAGTTCCAGGACAGGGCCCGACAGGGCAGATACGCAGTATTTT
cdr3_aa: CAISSRTGPDRADTQYF
clone_size: NA
v_call: TRBV10-3
j_call: TRBJ2-3
d_call: TRBD1

cdr3_nt: TGCGCCAGCAGCCCGTCTAGCGGGGGGTACACCGGGGAGCTGTTTTTT
cdr3_aa: CASSPSSGGYTGELFF
clone_size: few
v_call: TRBV5-1
j_call: TRBJ2-2
d_call: TRBD2

cdr3_nt: TGCAGTGCTAGTCAGAGCTCCTACGAGCAGTACTTC
cdr3_aa: CSASQSSYEQYF
clone_size: NA
v_call: TRBV20-1
j_call: TRBJ2-7
d_call: NA

cdr3_nt: TGTGCCAGCAGCAGCGGGACAGCCTCCTACAATGAGCAGTTCTTC
cdr3_aa: CASSSGTASYNEQFF
clone_size: NA
v_call: TRBV5-4
j_call: TRBJ2-1
d_call: NA

cdr3_nt: TGTGCCAGCAGTTCACAGGGGGCAGGCTATGGCTACACCTTC
cdr3_aa: CASSSQGAGYGYTF
clone_size: few
v_call: TRBV7-3
j_call: TRBJ1-2
d_call: TRBD1

cdr3_nt: TGCGCCAGCAGCCAGGAAATTAGCGGGGGAAAAGAGACCCAGTACTTC
cdr3_aa: CASSQEISGGKETQYF
clone_size: many
v_call: TRBV4-3
j_call: TRBJ2-5
d_call: TRBD2

cdr3_nt: TGTGCCAGCAGTTCCCCCTTAGGGGCTAATGAGCAGTTCTTC
cdr3_aa: CASSSPLGANEQFF
clone_size: few
v_call: TRBV6-2/TRBV6-3
j_call: TRBJ2-1
d_call: NA

cdr3_nt: TGCAGTGCTAGACAGGGGAGCACTGAAGCTTTCTTT
cdr3_aa: CSARQGSTEAFF
clone_size: few
v_call: TRBV20-1
j_call: TRBJ1-1
d_call: NA

cdr3_nt: TGTGCCAGTACCGGGACTAGCGGGGGGAGTGAGCAGTTCTTC
cdr3_aa: CASTGTSGGSEQFF
clone_size: NA
v_call: TRBV7-2
j_call: TRBJ2-1
d_call: TRBD2

cdr3_nt: TGCAGCGTTGACGCCGGACCCTATGGCTACACCTTC
cdr3_aa: CSVDAGPYGYTF
clone_size: NA
v_call: TRBV29-1
j_call: TRBJ1-2
d_call: NA

cdr3_nt: TGTGCCAGCAGCCTTGGCGGGGCAGGGTGGTCGCTGGACATTCAGTACTTC
cdr3_aa: CASSLGGAGWSLDIQYF
clone_size: NA
v_call: TRBV12-3/TRBV12-4
j_call: TRBJ2-4
d_call: NA

cdr3_nt: TGTGCCAGCAGTCCCGACCCCGAGCAGAGGGGGACCCAGTACTTC
cdr3_aa: CASSPDPEQRGTQYF
clone_size: few
v_call: TRBV28
j_call: TRBJ2-5
d_call: NA

cdr3_nt: TGTGCCAGCAGCTCCCCTGGAGGGGGCGATGCTGGGGCCAACGTCCTGACTTTC
cdr3_aa: CASSSPGGGDAGANVLTF
clone_size: NA
v_call: TRBV7-3
j_call: TRBJ2-6
d_call: NA

cdr3_nt: TGCGCCAGCAGCTTGACGAAAAGCACAGATACGCAGTATTTT
cdr3_aa: CASSLTKSTDTQYF
clone_size: NA
v_call: TRBV5-1
j_call: TRBJ2-3
d_call: NA

cdr3_nt: TGCGCCAGCAGCTTGGGGCAGGGGGTCTCCGCCTACGAGCAGTACTTC
cdr3_aa: CASSLGQGVSAYEQYF
clone_size: NA
v_call: TRBV5-1
j_call: TRBJ2-7
d_call: TRBD1

cdr3_nt: TGCGCCAGCAGCCGGGATGGGGGGTTCACTGAAGCTTTCTTT
cdr3_aa: CASSRDGGFTEAFF
clone_size: few
v_call: TRBV4-3
j_call: TRBJ1-1
d_call: NA

cdr3_nt: TGTGCCAGCAGCCAAGGGTACTACGAGCAGTACTTC
cdr3_aa: CASSQGYYEQYF
clone_size: few
v_call: TRBV25-1
j_call: TRBJ2-7
d_call: NA

cdr3_nt: TGCGCCAGCAGCACCGGACAGAGCTCCTACGAGCAGTACTTC
cdr3_aa: CASSTGQSSYEQYF
clone_size: NA
v_call: TRBV5-1
j_call: TRBJ2-7
d_call: NA

cdr3_nt: TGTGCCACCAGTGATGCCGGACTAGCGGGCACAGATACGCAGTATTTT
cdr3_aa: CATSDAGLAGTDTQYF
clone_size: NA
v_call: TRBV24-1
j_call: TRBJ2-3
d_call: TRBD2

cdr3_nt: TGTGCCAGTAGTCAGGAGGAGGGGGACACGCAGTATTTT
cdr3_aa: CASSQEEGDTQYF
clone_size: few
v_call: TRBV19
j_call: TRBJ2-3
d_call: NA